This record looks at one T cell receptor beta chain sequence and its context. The antigen it recognizes is unknown. No much larger clone is present one base from it, and per-base qualities are unavailable. This record comes from a study of CD8+ T cells in alopecia areata (dated by TCRdb to the late 2010s). General notes on the study: Treated patients were enrolled in an open-label pilot trial of oral tofacitinib, 5 to 10 mg twice daily, for moderate-to-severe alopecia areata. For the treated patients, the SALT score, which quantifies what percentage of scalp surface area is affected, served as the measure of disease severity. Scalp tissue and sorted CD4+ and CD8+ peripheral blood T cells from patchy and totalis/universalis alopecia areata patients and from healthy controls were covered by human TCRbeta sequencing. Scalp clonality was compared across normal scalp (n=4), patchy alopecia areata scalp (n=8), and alopecia totalis/universalis scalp (n=8). To study T cell clonal expansion in alopecia areata, the researchers applied high-throughput TCRbeta sequencing to both the C3H/HeJ mouse model and human patients. Patients stayed on tofacitinib for 6 to 18 months and then had 6 months of follow-up off drug so that delayed response and recurrence could be assessed. TCRbeta CDR3 regions were amplified by immunoSEQ multiplex PCR with 35 Vbeta forward and 13 Jbeta reverse primers. Patients on tofacitinib were biopsied at baseline and after 4 and 24 weeks of treatment, and several of the patients also had a later scalp biopsy. RNA came from the PAXgene miRNA kit for fixed scalp, the miRNeasy kit for PBMCs, and the RNeasy kit for mouse skin. What the work shows at the level of the full study, not this receptor alone: Shared TCR sequences between patients were less evident than in mice, which may be partly attributable to HLA diversity in the patient population. Many expanded lesional clones were found to persist in scalp and blood during tofacitinib treatment, and relapse after treatment cessation may be partly explained by this persistence. The treated cohort was small, with a single nonresponder, so links between baseline CD8+ expansion and response need larger studies. Tofacitinib significantly lowered scalp clonality and the number of expanded CD8+ clones among the top 100 scalp clones. Unlike mouse skin, which is dominated by gammadelta T cells, normal human skin has resident alphabeta T cells that are also sequenced, and this complicates analysis of the scalp TCR repertoire. Compared with normal scalp, lesional scalp, particularly in alopecia totalis/universalis, had higher clonality and more expanded CD8+ clones, which suggests antigenic drive.

Read against the paper, the sample's time point label means: around 22 weeks on oral tofacitinib. Taken with the paper, the label for treatment or condition translates to: oral pan-JAK inhibitor, 5-10 mg twice daily. Lesional scalp punch biopsies and peripheral blood were obtained from alopecia areata patients. PBMCs were separated by density centrifugation and stained for CD3, CD4 and CD8, after which CD4+ and CD8+ T cells were sorted on a FACSAria. Ends trimmed: V by 7 bases, J by 7 bases; bases unmatched to a gene: 18. Taken from the germline V gene (reference sequence), the CDR1 and CDR2 loops are MNHEY and SMNVEV. From the cysteine through the phenylalanine, the CDR3 covers 18 amino acids. Only the CDR3 region is kept as DNA, spanning 54 bases read in frame from base 1. Library construction relied on the immunoSEQ multiplex PCR assay. RNA was extracted from all samples and reverse transcribed into cDNA as template for TCR sequencing. SuperScript III was used for first-strand cDNA synthesis, primed with a 2:1 mix of oligo-dT and random hexamers. A synthetic immune receptor repertoire was used to assess amplification bias, and residual bias was removed computationally. Per the authors' processing: Raw reads were preprocessed for error removal, and CDR3 was defined according to IMGT conventions as running from the conserved cysteine to phenylalanine. Clonality was calculated as 1 minus Shannon entropy normalized by log2 of the number of productive unique TCRs. Whether each scalp clone was CD4 or CD8 was inferred by checking scalp TCRbeta sequences against the CD4 and CD8 repertoires from sorted blood. TCRdb retrieved this table from immuneACCESS and kept in-frame rearrangements only. Not all clones are present; in checked studies, unresolved V genes account for under half, and no reason is known for the remainder. Clone size and the V and J calls come from that table; the DNA yielded D and trimming. Counted in this sample were about 180,000 clones; 53% of them appeared once. The ten biggest clones cover about 10% of the sample.

Material: CD8+ T cells sorted from blood, obtained at week 24, from a patient treated with tofacitinib. The V and J segments used are TRBV27 and TRBJ2-1; 11 bases in the junction line up with TRBD2. The receptor comes from a human donor with alopecia areata. The DNA sequence follows: TGTGCCAGCAACAGCCTAGCGGGGGGAAATTATTTAGAAAATGAGCAGTTCTTC. It translates to CASNSLAGGNYLENEQFF.